This T cell receptor beta chain was identified in a study of molecular identifiers for immune sequencing clone quantification. The CDR3 is 15 amino acids. V lost 0 bases and J 3 bases, leaving 11 bases between the germline ends. Per germline, CDR1 SGHDN and CDR2 FVKESK. TCRdb re-analysed the PCR reads in MiXCR, keeping a single row per CDR3 protein. The sample contains 490,000 or so distinct CDR3 sequences, about 26% of which appear only once. The sample was naive CD8+ T cells from blood, with Jurkat cell RNA spiked in. Subset noted: FACS-sorted CD8+CD4-CCR7+CD45RA+ naive T cells. The rearrangement links TRBV14 to TRBJ1-2; D remains ambiguous. This receptor was obtained from a human donor in good health. Some libraries in this study had Jurkat cell RNA spiked in. DNA for the CDR3: TGTGCCAGCAGCCAAGATTTTGGTACAGACTATGGCTACACCTTC. It codes for CASSQDFGTDYGYTF.